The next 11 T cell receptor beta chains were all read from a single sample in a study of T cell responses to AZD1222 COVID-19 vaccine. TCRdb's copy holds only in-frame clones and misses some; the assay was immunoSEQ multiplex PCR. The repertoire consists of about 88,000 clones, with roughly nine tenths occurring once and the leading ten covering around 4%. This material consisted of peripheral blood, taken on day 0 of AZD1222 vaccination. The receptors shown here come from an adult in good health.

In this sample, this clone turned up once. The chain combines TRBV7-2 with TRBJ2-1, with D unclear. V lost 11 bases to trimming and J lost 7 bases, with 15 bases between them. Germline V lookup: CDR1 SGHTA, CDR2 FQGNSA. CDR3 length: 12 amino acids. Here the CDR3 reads CASSRVENEQFF. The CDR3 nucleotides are TGTGCCTCGAGCCGAGTGGAGAATGAGCAGTTCTTC.

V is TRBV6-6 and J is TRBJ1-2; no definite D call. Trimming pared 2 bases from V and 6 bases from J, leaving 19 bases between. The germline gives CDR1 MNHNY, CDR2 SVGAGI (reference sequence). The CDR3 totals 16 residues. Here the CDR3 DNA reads TGTGCCAGCAGTTACGTCTTCGATTGGAGGCCTGATGGCTACACCTTC. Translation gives CASSYVFDWRPDGYTF.

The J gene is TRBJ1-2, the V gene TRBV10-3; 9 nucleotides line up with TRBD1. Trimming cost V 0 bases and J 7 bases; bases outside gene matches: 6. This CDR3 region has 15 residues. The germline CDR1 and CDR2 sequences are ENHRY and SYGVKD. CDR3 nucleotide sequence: TGTGCCATCAGTGAGTCGAACAGGGGGCATGGTGGCTACACCTTC. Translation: CAISESNRGHGGYTF.

CDR3 residues: CASRETSGGLNEQFF. The DNA for the CDR3 is TGTGCCAGCAGGGAGACTAGCGGGGGATTAAATGAGCAGTTCTTC. The chain uses TRBV5-4 and TRBJ2-1; TRBD2 aligns across 12 bases. This CDR3 has 15 residues. From germline, CDR1 is SGHNT and CDR2 YYREEE (reference sequence). Trimming took 5 bases from V and 7 from J; bases not matched to a gene: 7.

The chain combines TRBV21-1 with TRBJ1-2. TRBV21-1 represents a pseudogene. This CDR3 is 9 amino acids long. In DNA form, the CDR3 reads TGTGCCGACTACTATGGCTACACCTTC. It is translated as CADYYGYTF.

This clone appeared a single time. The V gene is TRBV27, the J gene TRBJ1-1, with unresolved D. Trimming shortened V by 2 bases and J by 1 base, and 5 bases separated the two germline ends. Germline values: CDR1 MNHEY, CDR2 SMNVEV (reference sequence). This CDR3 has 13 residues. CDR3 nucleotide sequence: TGTGCCAGCAGTTTACGGGGGAACACTGAAGCTTTCTTT. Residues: CASSLRGNTEAFF.

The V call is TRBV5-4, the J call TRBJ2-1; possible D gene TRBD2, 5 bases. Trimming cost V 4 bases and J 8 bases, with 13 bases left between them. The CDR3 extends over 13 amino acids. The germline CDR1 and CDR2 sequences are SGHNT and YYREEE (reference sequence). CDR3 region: CASSPLVLDEQFF. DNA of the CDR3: TGTGCCAGCAGCCCACTAGTTTTGGATGAGCAGTTCTTC.

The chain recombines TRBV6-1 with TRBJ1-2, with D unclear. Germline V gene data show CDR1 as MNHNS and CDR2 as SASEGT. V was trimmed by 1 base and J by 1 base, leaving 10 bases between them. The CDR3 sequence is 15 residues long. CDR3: CASSEGGDFNYGYTF. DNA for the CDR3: TGTGCCAGCAGTGAAGGAGGAGATTTTAACTATGGCTACACCTTC.

This CDR3 is CASSGTGVSQKLFF. DNA for the CDR3: TGCGCCAGCAGCGGGACAGGGGTCAGTCAAAAACTGTTTTTT. The chain recombines TRBV5-1 with TRBJ1-4; 10 bases agree with TRBD1. Looked up from germline, CDR1 is SGHRS and CDR2 is YFSETQ. J gave up 9 bases and V 4 bases, and 6 bases lay outside the gene matches. The CDR3 has 14 residues.

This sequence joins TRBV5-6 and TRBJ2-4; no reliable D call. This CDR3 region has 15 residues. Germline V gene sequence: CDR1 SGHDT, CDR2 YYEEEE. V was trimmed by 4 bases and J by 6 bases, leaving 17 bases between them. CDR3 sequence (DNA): TGTGCCAGCAGCCTCCTTACAGTGACCTCAAACATTCAGTACTTC. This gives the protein CASSLLTVTSNIQYF.

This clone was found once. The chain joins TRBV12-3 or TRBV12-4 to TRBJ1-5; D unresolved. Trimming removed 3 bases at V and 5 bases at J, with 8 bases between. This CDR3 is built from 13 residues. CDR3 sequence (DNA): TGTGCCAGCAGTTTCGCGGTGGATCAGCCCCAGCATTTT. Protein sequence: CASSFAVDQPQHF.